Below, one T cell receptor (beta chain) is given with its context. CDR3 length equals 15 residues. After removal of 5 bases from V and 4 bases from J, the junction contained 9 bases not matched to a gene. Per germline, CDR1 SGHTA and CDR2 FQGNSA. This specimen belongs to a study of blood T cell repertoires in COVID-19. The protocol was immunoSEQ multiplex PCR, while the TCRdb copy is restricted to in-frame clones and leaves out a portion. The data contain 250,000 to 300,000 clones, approximately 86% of them seen just once; the ten biggest clones take up roughly 2.2%. The TCR sequence derives from a woman aged 45 to 65 who had recovered from COVID-19. The gene calls are TRBV7-2 and TRBJ2-3, with 7 bases matching TRBD1. Sequencing input: peripheral blood. The CDR3 DNA follows: TGTGCCAGCAGCCCCACAGGGGTTCTCCCAGATACGCAGTATTTT. Translating it yields CASSPTGVLPDTQYF.